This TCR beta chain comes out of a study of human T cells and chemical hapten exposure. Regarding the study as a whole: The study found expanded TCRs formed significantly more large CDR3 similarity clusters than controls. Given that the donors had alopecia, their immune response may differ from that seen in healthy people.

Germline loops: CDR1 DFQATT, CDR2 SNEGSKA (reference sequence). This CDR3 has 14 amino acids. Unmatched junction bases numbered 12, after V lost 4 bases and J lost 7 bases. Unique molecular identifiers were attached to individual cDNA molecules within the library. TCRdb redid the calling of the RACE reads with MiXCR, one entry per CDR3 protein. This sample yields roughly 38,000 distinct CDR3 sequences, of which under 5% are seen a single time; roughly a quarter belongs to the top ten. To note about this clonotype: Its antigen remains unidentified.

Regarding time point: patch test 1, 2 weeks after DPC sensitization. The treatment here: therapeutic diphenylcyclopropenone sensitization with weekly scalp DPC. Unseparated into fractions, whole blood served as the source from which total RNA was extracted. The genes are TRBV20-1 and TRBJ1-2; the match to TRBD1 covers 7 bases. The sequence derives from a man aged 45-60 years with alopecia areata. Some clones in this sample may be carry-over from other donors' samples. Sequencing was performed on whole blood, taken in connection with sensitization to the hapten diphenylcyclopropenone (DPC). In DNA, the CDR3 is TGCAGTGCTACCCGCCAGACAGGGATGGCTGGCTACACCTTC. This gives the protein CSATRQTGMAGYTF.